Listed here are 18 T cell receptor beta chains from one sample, sequenced in a study of blood T cell repertoires in COVID-19. Clones were read by immunoSEQ multiplex PCR, and TCRdb kept only the in-frame ones, dropping some. The sample yields about 120,000 clones, approximately 90% seen once. Sequenced input: peripheral blood. All receptors derive from a human donor with acute or convalescent COVID-19. The donor label of this sample is uncertain.

The J gene is TRBJ1-1, the V gene TRBV5-1; 9 nucleotides align to TRBD1. V was clipped by 4 bases and J by 5 bases; unmatched bases: 12. CDR1 and CDR2 from the germline V gene are SGHRS and YFSETQ. There are 16 residues in the CDR3. The CDR3 region is CASSNYRDRVGTEAFF. As DNA, the CDR3 is TGCGCCAGCAGCAATTACCGGGACAGGGTTGGAACTGAAGCTTTCTTT.

CDR3 sequence: CASSGTGDGGEKLFF. The CDR3 DNA is TGTGCCAGCAGTGGCACAGGGGATGGCGGTGAAAAACTGTTTTTT. The gene calls are TRBV2 and TRBJ1-4; 7 bases align to TRBD1. Trimming cost V 4 bases and J 7 bases; bases outside gene matches: 9. Germline V CDR1 and CDR2: SNHLY, FYNNEI. This CDR3 has 15 residues.

J is TRBJ2-5 and V is TRBV9; D perhaps matches TRBD2 (6 bases). Germline-derived CDR1 and CDR2 are SGDLS and YYNGEE. The CDR3 has 15 amino acids. Between the trimmed V and J ends, which lost 0 bases and 7 bases, there was a span of 16 bases. The CDR3 loop is CASSVATSWLGTQYF. The DNA of the CDR3 is TGTGCCAGCAGCGTAGCGACTAGTTGGTTGGGGACCCAGTACTTC.

The chain couples TRBV3-1 (or the pseudogene TRBV3-2) to TRBJ2-5; D gene ambiguous. Trimming cost V 0 bases and J 2 bases, with 4 bases left between them. The CDR3 sequence is 13 residues long. The germline CDR1 and CDR2 sequences are LGHDT and YNNKEL (reference sequence). The CDR3 DNA reads as TGTGCCAGCAGCCAAGAGCGGCAAGAGACCCAGTACTTC. It is translated as CASSQERQETQYF.

V is TRBV6-5 and J is TRBJ2-5, with TRBD1 matching over 7 bases. V lost 2 bases and J lost 5; bases outside the gene matches: 2. This CDR3 is built from 13 residues. Germline CDR1 is MNHEY and CDR2 is SVGAGI. The CDR3 nucleotides read TGTGCCAGCAGTTACAGGGGGCCTGAGACCCAGTACTTC. It is translated as CASSYRGPETQYF.

The chain is built from TRBV7-9 and TRBJ2-5; 8 bases are shared with TRBD2. The CDR3 is made up of 17 amino acids. Per the germline V gene, CDR1 is SEHNR and CDR2 is FQNEAQ (reference sequence). V lost 1 base to trimming and J lost 2 bases; unmatched junction nucleotides: 9. The CDR3 sequence: CASSLGRIGGAQETQYF. CDR3 nucleotides: TGTGCCAGCAGCTTAGGAAGGATCGGGGGGGCGCAAGAGACCCAGTACTTC.

The genes are TRBV9 and TRBJ2-7, with D possibly matching TRBD1 (6 bases). Germline loops: CDR1 SGDLS, CDR2 YYNGEE. V was trimmed by 3 bases and J by 1 base, leaving 11 bases between them. The CDR3 sequence is 14 residues long. The CDR3: CASSASRGSYEQYF. The CDR3 bases are TGTGCCAGCAGCGCCTCCAGGGGTTCCTACGAGCAGTACTTC.

J is TRBJ2-3 and V is TRBV2, with 9 nucleotides matching TRBD2. Germline loops: CDR1 SNHLY, CDR2 FYNNEI. This CDR3 comprises 14 residues. V dropped 7 bases and J dropped 4; count of bases not matched to a gene: 6. The CDR3 coding sequence is TGTGCCAGCACAAAAGGACTAGCGTCAGATACGCAGTATTTT. Protein sequence: CASTKGLASDTQYF.

The V call is TRBV7-9, the J call TRBJ2-2; 9 bases are a match to TRBD2. Germline values: CDR1 SEHNR, CDR2 FQNEAQ (reference sequence). The CDR3 length is 19 residues. V gave up 3 bases and J gave up 3 bases; unmatched junction bases: 14. CDR3 protein: CASSFPHGSGSVDTGELFF. CDR3 nucleotides: TGTGCCAGCAGCTTCCCACACGGTAGCGGGAGCGTTGACACCGGGGAGCTGTTTTTT.

V is TRBV5-4 and J is TRBJ1-2; a possible D gene is TRBD1 (6 bases). Germline V gene sequence: CDR1 SGHNT, CDR2 YYREEE (reference sequence). The V end lost 2 bases, the J end lost 8 bases, and 16 bases lay between the germline ends. The CDR3 runs 14 residues. In nucleotides, the CDR3 is TGTGCCAGCAGCTTCACAGGGAAGTCAGGCGGCTACACCTTC. Its protein is CASSFTGKSGGYTF.

This clone was seen only once. The V and J genes are TRBV11-1 and TRBJ2-1; tentative D call: TRBD1 (5 bases). CDR1 is SGHAT and CDR2 is FQDESV in the germline V gene (reference sequence). With 3 bases removed from V and 5 bases from J, the gap between germline ends came to 14 bases. The CDR3 spans 15 residues. CDR3 bases: TGTGCCAGCAGCTTCTTCCAGGGTCGGGACAATGAGCAGTTCTTC. This sequence encodes CASSFFQGRDNEQFF.

As regards this clone: This same CDR3 is encoded by further DNA sequences in the sample. The CDR3 loop is CASSRGQGREKLFF. As DNA, the CDR3 is TGTGCCAGCAGTAGGGGACAGGGACGTGAAAAACTGTTTTTT. The V gene is TRBV28, the J gene TRBJ1-4; 9 bases agree with TRBD1. This CDR3 is 14 amino acids long. Germline lookup yields CDR1 MDHEN and CDR2 SYDVKM. J lost 7 bases, V lost 5 bases, and 5 bases had no gene match.

The rearrangement uses TRBV24-1 and TRBJ2-3; perhaps TRBD1 as D (5 bases). This CDR3 region has 15 residues. CDR1 is KGHDR and CDR2 is SFDVKD in the germline V gene. V lost 5 bases and J 4 bases, leaving 15 bases between the germline ends. CDR3 sequence: CATSGTTETPDTQYF. In nucleotides, the CDR3 is TGTGCCACCAGTGGGACGACAGAGACCCCAGATACGCAGTATTTT.

The chain is built from TRBV30 and TRBJ1-1, with 7 bases matching TRBD1. This CDR3 spans 12 amino acids. Per germline, CDR1 GTSNPN and CDR2 SVGIG (reference sequence). J gave up 6 bases and V 2 bases, and 3 bases lay outside the gene matches. The CDR3 protein is CAWSSGGPEAFF. CDR3 DNA: TGTGCCTGGAGTTCAGGGGGTCCTGAAGCTTTCTTT.

This clone was detected only once. This chain links TRBV7-3 with TRBJ1-2; D is undetermined. V shed 3 bases and J shed 8 bases, with 22 bases lying between them. The CDR3 contains 16 residues. CDR1 is SGHTA, CDR2 FQGTGA, per germline. The CDR3 here is CASSLDYPVGSSGYTF. In DNA, the CDR3 is TGTGCCAGCAGCTTGGACTATCCCGTTGGGTCCTCGGGCTACACCTTC.

A note on this clone: The sample carries other DNA sequences with the same CDR3. The chain uses TRBV7-2 and TRBJ1-2, with D tentatively TRBD1 (5 bases). CDR1 SGHTA and CDR2 FQGNSA come from the germline V gene. CDR3 length: 13 residues. Trimming removed 5 bases from V and 1 base from J, with 8 bases in between. In nucleotides, the CDR3 is TGTGCCAGCAGCCCCGACAGTAACTATGGCTACACCTTC. This encodes CASSPDSNYGYTF.

The chain employs TRBV7-8 and TRBJ1-3, with 8 bases that match TRBD1. V lost 5 bases, J lost 0 bases, and 15 bases stayed unmatched. The germline V gene encodes CDR1 SGHVS and CDR2 FQNEAQ. The CDR3 extends over 19 amino acids. The CDR3 protein is CASSPSRWQGAFSGNTIYF. The CDR3, as DNA: TGTGCCAGCAGCCCCAGCCGCTGGCAGGGGGCTTTCTCTGGAAACACCATATATTTT.

This sequence joins TRBV2 and TRBJ2-7, with no clear D. The CDR3 consists of 13 residues. The germline V gene has CDR1 SNHLY and CDR2 FYNNEI. V was clipped by 4 bases and J by 3 bases, with 10 bases between them. For the CDR3, the DNA is TGTGCCAGCAGTGTCATCAAAATCTACGAGCAGTACTTC. Amino acid sequence: CASSVIKIYEQYF.